This T cell receptor (beta chain) was found in a study of HIV-infected patients and healthy controls. In germline, CDR1 is SEHNR, CDR2 FQNEAQ (reference sequence). The CDR3 sequence is 12 residues long. V gave up 8 bases and J gave up 0 bases, with 8 bases separating them. In its sample, this clonotype was seen a few times. Alpha and beta constant-region primers primed reverse transcription of 400 to 500 ng RNA. Separate chain-specific third strand synthesis with multiplexing indices produced the alpha and beta libraries. Ligation attached cDNA to a 5' RACE adapter that carried a random hexamer and SP2 site. Two random hexamers, added before amplification and joined, formed each molecule's 12-nucleotide barcode. Each CDR3 protein gets one entry after TCRdb re-called the 5' RACE reads with MiXCR. This sample carries 17,000 or so distinct CDR3 sequences, 9.4% of them seen once, and the ten largest clones take 4.5% to 6%.

All unsorted peripheral T cells were captured because whole blood was used without fractionation. The sequence was obtained from an adult in good health. Sequenced material: blood. The chain uses TRBV7-9 and TRBJ2-7, with D possibly being TRBD1 (5 bases). The CDR3 nucleotides read TGTGCCAGCCAGGGAAACTCCTACGAGCAGTACTTC. As protein: CASQGNSYEQYF.